This TCR beta chain was recorded in a study of blood T cell repertoires in COVID-19. Study summary: The United States, Italy and Spain were the sources of the acute and convalescent COVID-19 samples. The analysed material was cDNA or gDNA that came from T cells, B-cell-depleted T cells, or PBMCs.

Per the authors' pipeline: Reference gene primer amplification yielded estimated nucleated cell counts. Clones were read by immunoSEQ multiplex PCR, and TCRdb kept only the in-frame ones, dropping some. The V and J calls and clone size come from that table; D and trimming were worked out from the DNA. The table lists 400,000 to 550,000 clones, roughly 90% of them singletons. The CDR3 extends over 12 amino acids. V shed 11 bases and J shed 2 bases, with 13 bases lying between them. Per the germline V gene, CDR1 is SEHNR and CDR2 is FQNEAQ (reference sequence). V is TRBV7-9 and J is TRBJ2-7, with a tentative D call TRBD1 (6 bases). The sequenced material came from peripheral blood. The sequence was obtained from a woman aged 25 to 39 with acute or convalescent COVID-19. The CDR3 spells CAGGQDAYEQYF. The CDR3 coding sequence is TGTGCCGGGGGACAAGACGCCTACGAGCAGTACTTC.